The present entry profiles one T cell receptor (beta chain) with its context. Through a sample-barcoded 5' primer and a J-beta primer mix, a second PCR was run for roughly 6 to 11 cycles. TCRdb redid the calling of the 5' RACE reads with MiXCR, one entry per CDR3 protein. The sample holds approximately 960,000 distinct CDR3 sequences; 29% are singletons and the top ten take roughly 10%. The CDR3 loop spans 16 amino acids. Germline CDR1 reads KGHDR; CDR2 reads SFDVKD. With 4 bases clipped from V and 3 bases from J, the junction kept 5 bases outside the gene matches. This entry comes from a study of blood T cells in healthy people across ages. Background on the study: Per two T cells, template switching captured roughly one barcoded beta molecule.

These records were also assigned to another study, of T cells of mothers and their children. That report notes: Unrelated mother-child pairs always had slightly, but never significantly, lower normalized overlap than related pairs. Evidence of persistent microchimeric T cell clones was absent.

This chain uses TRBV24-1 with TRBJ2-3, with TRBD1 identical over 11 bases. The sequenced material came from blood. This TCR came from a woman aged 35 to 49 in good health. CDR3 sequence reads: CATSDRTGGLTDTQYF. CDR3 coding DNA: TGTGCCACCAGTGACCGGACAGGGGGCTTAACAGATACGCAGTATTTT.